Listed below are T cell receptor beta chains from one sample, sequenced in a study of beta chain features in type 1 diabetes. Assay: immunoSEQ multiplex PCR; the TCRdb copy retains only in-frame clones and omits some. This table holds 970,000 or so clones, roughly 15% found once. Sequencing was performed on naive CD4+ T cells from blood. The receptors originated from a woman aged 18-29 years in good health. The CDR3 runs from the conserved cysteine through the conserved F or W. D genes are given only for firm matches. A row's size may be missing; if present it is once, few, many or a size class.

v_call: TRBV25-1; d_call: TRBD1; cdr3_length: 17; clone_size: -; j_call: TRBJ2-6; cdr3_aa: CASSARRTGAGANVLTF; cdr3_nt: TGTGCCAGCAGTGCCAGACGCACAGGGGCTGGGGCCAACGTCCTGACTTTC
v_call: TRBV28; d_call: -; cdr3_length: 15; clone_size: few; j_call: TRBJ2-6; cdr3_aa: CASSSGSSGANVLTF; cdr3_nt: TGTGCCAGCAGTTCCGGGAGCTCTGGGGCCAACGTCCTGACTTTC
v_call: TRBV4-3; d_call: -; cdr3_length: 14; clone_size: -; j_call: TRBJ1-1; cdr3_aa: CASSQELGVTEAFF; cdr3_nt: TGCGCCAGCAGCCAAGAGTTGGGGGTCACTGAAGCTTTCTTT
v_call: TRBV29-1; d_call: -; cdr3_length: 14; clone_size: -; j_call: TRBJ2-1; cdr3_aa: CSVDWRSRYNEQFF; cdr3_nt: TGCAGCGTTGACTGGCGGAGCCGGTACAATGAGCAGTTCTTC
v_call: TRBV2; d_call: -; cdr3_length: 10; clone_size: many; j_call: TRBJ2-3; cdr3_aa: CASRRDTQYF; cdr3_nt: TGTGCCAGCAGACGAGATACGCAGTATTTT
v_call: TRBV6-5; d_call: -; cdr3_length: 13; clone_size: -; j_call: TRBJ1-2; cdr3_aa: CASANGGVYGYTF; cdr3_nt: TGTGCCAGCGCCAACGGAGGAGTCTATGGCTACACCTTC
v_call: TRBV7-2; d_call: -; cdr3_length: 12; clone_size: -; j_call: TRBJ1-5; cdr3_aa: CASSLSSQPQHF; cdr3_nt: TGTGCCAGCAGCTTATCAAGCCAGCCCCAGCATTTT
v_call: TRBV28; d_call: TRBD1; cdr3_length: 16; clone_size: -; j_call: TRBJ2-3; cdr3_aa: CASSTGWDRVSDTQYF; cdr3_nt: TGTGCCAGCAGTACGGGCTGGGACAGAGTCTCAGATACGCAGTATTTT
v_call: TRBV19; d_call: -; cdr3_length: 14; clone_size: -; j_call: TRBJ2-2; cdr3_aa: CASSIQGNTGELFF; cdr3_nt: TGTGCCAGTAGTATACAGGGGAACACCGGGGAGCTGTTTTTT
v_call: TRBV10-3; d_call: -; cdr3_length: 14; clone_size: -; j_call: TRBJ2-7; cdr3_aa: CAISKVAASYEQYF; cdr3_nt: TGTGCCATCAGTAAAGTTGCTGCCTCCTACGAGCAGTACTTC
v_call: TRBV7-9; d_call: -; cdr3_length: 15; clone_size: few; j_call: TRBJ2-5; cdr3_aa: CASSLARGGQETQYF; cdr3_nt: TGTGCCAGCAGCTTAGCTCGCGGAGGACAAGAGACCCAGTACTTC
v_call: TRBV5-1; d_call: TRBD1; cdr3_length: 16; clone_size: -; j_call: TRBJ1-1; cdr3_aa: CASSASGQGVSTEAFF; cdr3_nt: TGCGCCAGCAGCGCGTCGGGACAGGGGGTGAGCACTGAAGCTTTCTTT
v_call: TRBV6-6; d_call: -; cdr3_length: 15; clone_size: few; j_call: TRBJ2-5; cdr3_aa: CASSYLGRSLETQYF; cdr3_nt: TGTGCCAGCAGTTACCTCGGACGATCACTGGAGACCCAGTACTTC
v_call: TRBV7-2; d_call: -; cdr3_length: 14; clone_size: few; j_call: TRBJ1-2; cdr3_aa: CASSTVDRNYGYTF; cdr3_nt: TGTGCCAGCAGCACTGTGGACCGTAACTATGGCTACACCTTC
v_call: TRBV27; d_call: -; cdr3_length: 16; clone_size: few; j_call: TRBJ1-1; cdr3_aa: CASSLTWYRVNTEAFF; cdr3_nt: TGTGCCAGCAGTTTAACCTGGTACAGGGTGAACACTGAAGCTTTCTTT
v_call: TRBV5-4; d_call: -; cdr3_length: 16; clone_size: -; j_call: TRBJ2-6; cdr3_aa: CASSSGYREGANVLTF; cdr3_nt: TGTGCCAGCAGCTCTGGTTACAGGGAAGGGGCCAACGTCCTGACTTTC
v_call: TRBV15; d_call: -; cdr3_length: 15; clone_size: -; j_call: TRBJ2-7; cdr3_aa: CATSRWEDQRYEQYF; cdr3_nt: TGTGCCACCAGCAGATGGGAGGATCAGCGCTACGAGCAGTACTTC